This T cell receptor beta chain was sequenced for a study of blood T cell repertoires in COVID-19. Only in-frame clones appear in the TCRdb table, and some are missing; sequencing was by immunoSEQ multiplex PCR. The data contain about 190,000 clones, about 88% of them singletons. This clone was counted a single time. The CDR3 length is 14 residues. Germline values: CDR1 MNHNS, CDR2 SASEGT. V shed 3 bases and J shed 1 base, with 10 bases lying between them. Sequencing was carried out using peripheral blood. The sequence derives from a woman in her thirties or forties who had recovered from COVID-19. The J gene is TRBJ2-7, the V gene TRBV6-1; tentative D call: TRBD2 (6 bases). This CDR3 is CASSDFGGSYEQYF. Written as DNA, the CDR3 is TGTGCCAGCAGTGATTTTGGAGGGTCCTACGAGCAGTACTTC.